Listed here are 27 T cell receptor beta chains from one sample, sequenced in a study of PD-1 blockade in classical Hodgkin lymphoma. Exposure to brentuximab vedotin varied, and each patient had relapsed following autologous stem cell transplantation. Only in-frame clones appear in the TCRdb table, and some are missing; sequencing was by immunoSEQ multiplex PCR. The sample has 24,000 or so clones; under 90% are singletons. The sequencing here drew on peripheral blood mononuclear cells (PBMCs), taken before the second cycle of nivolumab. These receptors were obtained from a human donor with classical Hodgkin lymphoma.

The chain carries TRBV2 and TRBJ2-7; D uncertain. The V end lost 4 bases, the J end lost 2 bases, and 9 bases lay between the germline ends. This CDR3 has 13 residues. Per the germline V gene, CDR1 is SNHLY and CDR2 is FYNNEI. CDR3 protein: CASSGRPTYEQYF. The CDR3 DNA reads as TGTGCCAGCAGTGGACGGCCGACCTACGAGCAGTACTTC.

The gene calls are TRBV5-4 and TRBJ2-1, with 10 bases aligning to TRBD1. J gave up 5 bases and V 0 bases, and 11 bases lay outside the gene matches. CDR3 length: 18 residues. In germline, CDR1 is SGHNT, CDR2 YYREEE (reference sequence). CDR3 bases: TGTGCCAGCAGCTTGGCCCGCAATTCCGGGACAGGGGACAATGAGCAGTTCTTC. Its translation: CASSLARNSGTGDNEQFF.

The chain uses TRBV10-3 and TRBJ1-2; D is possibly TRBD1 (6 bases). CDR3 length equals 13 residues. Per germline, CDR1 ENHRY and CDR2 SYGVKD. The germline V and J ends were trimmed by 11 bases and 0 bases, with 13 bases remaining between them. CDR3 coding DNA: TGTGCCGTGCGAGGGGGAGCTAACTATGGCTACACCTTC. Its protein is CAVRGGANYGYTF.

CDR3 sequence (DNA): TGCAGCGTTGACCAAGGGATGAGAAACACTGAAGCTTTCTTT. This translates into CSVDQGMRNTEAFF. The V gene is TRBV29-1, the J gene TRBJ1-1, with D hard to call. This CDR3 comprises 14 residues. Trimming shortened V by 3 bases and J by 2 bases, and 13 bases separated the two germline ends. Germline V gene sequence: CDR1 SQVTM, CDR2 ANQGSEA.

This clone has just a few counts. The chain's CDR3 is CASSPLQGAGNTGELFF. The CDR3, as DNA: TGTGCCAGCAGTCCTCTACAGGGGGCTGGAAACACCGGGGAGCTGTTTTTT. The chain recombines TRBV2 with TRBJ2-2; TRBD1 aligns across 9 bases. This CDR3 spans 17 amino acids. CDR1 is SNHLY and CDR2 is FYNNEI in the germline V gene. V trimming: 5 bases; J trimming: 2 bases; junction bases outside the gene matches: 9.

Here the CDR3 reads CASSGICRKTYGYTF. As DNA, the CDR3 is TGTGCCAGCAGTGGGATATGTAGAAAGACCTATGGCTACACCTTC. The gene calls are TRBV6-5 and TRBJ1-2, with no clear D. This CDR3 comprises 15 residues. Trimming took 5 bases from V and 4 from J, leaving 17 bases between them. In germline, CDR1 is MNHEY, CDR2 SVGAGI.

V gene TRBV18 combines with J gene TRBJ2-5; 10 bases line up with TRBD2. Germline V gene data show CDR1 as KGHSH and CDR2 as LQKENI. The CDR3 consists of 15 residues. J was trimmed by 5 bases and V by 6 bases; bases with no gene match: 9. The CDR3 loop reads CASSRLAGPQETQYF. CDR3 DNA sequence: TGTGCCAGCTCTCGACTAGCGGGCCCTCAGGAGACCCAGTACTTC.

This CDR3 is CASSVLLAGESGELFF. Here the CDR3 DNA reads TGTGCCAGCAGTGTACTACTAGCGGGGGAGTCCGGGGAGCTGTTTTTT. J is TRBJ2-2 and V is TRBV6-1; 11 nucleotides align to TRBD2. The germline V gene encodes CDR1 MNHNS and CDR2 SASEGT. This CDR3 comprises 16 residues. The junction had 7 bases not matched to a gene; V was cut back by 4 bases and J by 6 bases.

V and J are TRBV9 and TRBJ1-1; unclear D gene. The CDR3 contains 10 residues. The germline gives CDR1 SGDLS, CDR2 YYNGEE. V was shortened by 3 bases and J by 7 bases, with 4 bases between the two germline ends. Here the CDR3 DNA reads TGTGCCAGCAGCGGAGGTGAAGCTTTCTTT. It codes for CASSGGEAFF.

The V and J genes are TRBV2 and TRBJ2-3; D is perhaps TRBD1 (6 bases). The CDR3 is made up of 16 amino acids. Deletions cut 5 bases from V and 0 bases from J, with 15 bases between. Looked up from germline, CDR1 is SNHLY and CDR2 is FYNNEI. The CDR3 loop reads CASSRTGTPSTDTQYF. CDR3 sequence (DNA): TGTGCCAGCAGTCGAACCGGGACACCTAGCACAGATACGCAGTATTTT.

The J gene is TRBJ1-5, the V gene TRBV27, with D uncertain. This CDR3 is built from 12 residues. Germline lookup yields CDR1 MNHEY and CDR2 SMNVEV (reference sequence). Trimming removed 5 bases from V and 2 bases from J, with 4 bases in between. DNA of the CDR3: TGTGCCAGCAGTGATCGCAATCAGCCCCAGCATTTT. It codes for CASSDRNQPQHF.

The chain is built from TRBV9 and TRBJ2-7; no firm D call. Trimming pared 2 bases from V and 0 bases from J, leaving 9 bases between. CDR1 is SGDLS, CDR2 YYNGEE, per germline. The CDR3 is 14 amino acids. CDR3 in amino acids: CASSVQDHSYEQYF. CDR3 in DNA: TGTGCCAGCAGCGTTCAGGACCACTCCTACGAGCAGTACTTC.

This clone appeared once. The chain couples TRBV27 to TRBJ2-7; 9 bases are a match to TRBD2. Germline CDR1 is MNHEY and CDR2 is SMNVEV (reference sequence). The V gene end was trimmed by 8 bases and the J gene end by 3 bases; junction bases not matched to a gene: 8. The CDR3 consists of 14 residues. The CDR3 loop is CASGYSGSLYEQYF. In nucleotides, the CDR3 is TGTGCCAGCGGATATAGCGGGAGTCTCTACGAGCAGTACTTC.

The J gene is TRBJ2-3, the V gene TRBV5-1; D may be TRBD2 (6 bases). V shed 4 bases and J shed 5 bases, with 14 bases lying between them. CDR1 and CDR2 from the germline V gene are SGHRS and YFSETQ. This CDR3 comprises 14 residues. The CDR3 DNA reads as TGCGCCAGCAGCCTGGAGGGGCAATTAGATACGCAGTATTTT. Encoded protein: CASSLEGQLDTQYF.

The V and J genes are TRBV28 and TRBJ1-2; 7 nucleotides agree with TRBD1. This CDR3 contains 14 residues. V was clipped by 4 bases and J by 0 bases; unmatched bases: 2. Germline CDR1 is MDHEN and CDR2 is SYDVKM. The CDR3 is CASSSGTANYGYTF. The CDR3 DNA reads TGTGCCAGCAGTTCAGGGACAGCTAACTATGGCTACACCTTC.

J is TRBJ1-1 and V is TRBV5-1; maybe TRBD1 (5 bases). V gave up 1 base and J gave up 8 bases, with 21 bases separating them. Germline V CDR1 and CDR2: SGHRS, YFSETQ. The CDR3 is 16 amino acids. CDR3 amino acids: CASSLNSARGTIEAFF. The CDR3 DNA sequence: TGCGCCAGCAGCTTGAACAGTGCTAGGGGAACTATCGAAGCTTTCTTT.

This clone turned up a few times. The chain employs TRBV19 and TRBJ1-5; the D is unclear. Germline V CDR1 and CDR2: LNHDA, SQIVND (reference sequence). This CDR3 is built from 15 residues. CDR3 in DNA: TGTGCGTCCCGGAGGGTGGATGTTAGCAATCAGCCCCAGCATTTT. The encoded protein is CASRRVDVSNQPQHF.

The CDR3 protein is CASSPSAGMRTDGYTF. The CDR3 nucleotides are TGCGCCAGCAGCCCCTCCGCAGGGATGAGGACGGATGGCTACACCTTC. The V and J genes are TRBV5-1 and TRBJ1-2, with D possibly being TRBD1 (5 bases). This CDR3 has 16 amino acids. CDR1 is SGHRS, CDR2 YFSETQ, per germline. The V and J ends lost 4 bases and 6 bases respectively, with 22 bases between them.

This clone was seen only once. The gene calls are TRBV19 and TRBJ1-4; 10 bases match TRBD1. V dropped 4 bases and J dropped 0; count of bases not matched to a gene: 2. From germline, CDR1 is LNHDA and CDR2 SQIVND (reference sequence). CDR3 size: 16 residues. The DNA of the CDR3 is TGTGCCAGTAGTAGGGGACAGGGGCCAACTAATGAAAAACTGTTTTTT. It is translated as CASSRGQGPTNEKLFF.

The rearrangement joins TRBV11-2 to TRBJ2-5, with D possibly called TRBD1 or TRBD2 (7 bases each). This CDR3 comprises 16 residues. V was shortened by 5 bases and J by 1 base, with 17 bases between the two germline ends. Germline-derived CDR1 and CDR2 are SGHAT and FQNNGV. CDR3 protein: CASSPRRGGSQETQYF. In DNA, the CDR3 is TGTGCCAGCAGCCCCCGCAGGGGGGGAAGCCAAGAGACCCAGTACTTC.

Only one count was recorded for this clone. V gene TRBV7-9 combines with J gene TRBJ2-7; TRBD2 is a possible D gene (7 bases). Trimming cost V 3 bases and J 3 bases, with 15 bases left between them. CDR1 SEHNR and CDR2 FQNEAQ come from the germline V gene (reference sequence). The CDR3 sequence is 15 residues long. The CDR3 coding sequence is TGTGCCAGCAGCTTTGGGGGAGGGGGTTACTACGAGCAGTACTTC. Its protein is CASSFGGGGYYEQYF.

The V gene is TRBV4-2, the J gene TRBJ2-7; possible D gene TRBD1, 7 bases. Germline CDR1 LGHNA, CDR2 YNFKEQ. Trimming removed 0 bases at V and 3 bases at J, with 15 bases between. The CDR3 contains 16 residues. The CDR3 region has the DNA TGTGCCAGCAGCCAAGAGTCCCCAGGGGGGCTCTACGAGCAGTACTTC. It encodes CASSQESPGGLYEQYF.

V is TRBV9 and J is TRBJ1-3; D is unclear. V was shortened by 4 bases and J by 0 bases, with 14 bases between the two germline ends. Germline V gene lookup returns CDR1 SGDLS and CDR2 YYNGEE. This CDR3 comprises 16 residues. CDR3 DNA: TGTGCCAGCAGCTTGAATTCGGTGAACTCTGGAAACACCATATATTTT. Residues: CASSLNSVNSGNTIYF.

The gene calls are TRBV5-5 and TRBJ2-7, with 10 bases identical to TRBD1. V shed 2 bases, J shed 2 bases, and the junction held 7 bases outside the gene matches. The length of the CDR3 is 16 residues. Germline-derived CDR1 and CDR2 are SGHKS and YYEKEE (reference sequence). CDR3 residues: CASSLTPGQGPYEQYF. CDR3 nucleotides: TGTGCCAGCAGCTTAACACCGGGACAGGGGCCCTACGAGCAGTACTTC.

V and J are TRBV12-5 and TRBJ1-5; 9 bases are a match to TRBD1. Germline CDR1 and CDR2: LGHNT and FRNRAP. Germline trimming cut 5 bases from V and 6 bases from J; bases unmatched to any gene: 5. This CDR3 contains 14 residues. CDR3 DNA sequence: TGTGCTAGTGGTCCCGGGACAGGGAGTCAGCCCCAGCATTTT. Translated, it gives CASGPGTGSQPQHF.

The chain recombines TRBV29-1 with TRBJ1-2; TRBD1 is a possible D gene (5 bases). Germline CDR1 reads SQVTM; CDR2 reads ANQGSEA. V was trimmed by 4 bases and J by 4 bases, leaving 10 bases between them. This CDR3 region has 12 residues. CDR3 coding DNA: TGCAGCGTTGTAACAGGACCCTATGGCTACACCTTC. This codes for CSVVTGPYGYTF.

This chain links TRBV6-5 with TRBJ1-1, with a weak D call TRBD1 (6 bases). The CDR3 totals 15 residues. Germline V CDR1 and CDR2: MNHEY, SVGAGI. V was trimmed by 2 bases and J by 4 bases, leaving 14 bases between them. This CDR3 is CASSYRTAGPTEAFF. CDR3 coding DNA: TGTGCCAGCAGTTACAGGACAGCAGGGCCCACTGAAGCTTTCTTT.